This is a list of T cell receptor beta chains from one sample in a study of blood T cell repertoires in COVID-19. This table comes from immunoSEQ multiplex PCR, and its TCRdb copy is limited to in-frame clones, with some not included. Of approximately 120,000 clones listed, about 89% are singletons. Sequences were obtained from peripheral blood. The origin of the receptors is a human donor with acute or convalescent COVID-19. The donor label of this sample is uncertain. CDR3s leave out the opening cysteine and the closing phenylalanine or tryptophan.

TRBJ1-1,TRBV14,ASSQLTGYTEAF
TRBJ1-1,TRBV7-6,ASSLAGGRGNTEAF
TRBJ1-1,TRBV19,ASTPLAENTEAF
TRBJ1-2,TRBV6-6,ASSLSGTDLGYGYT
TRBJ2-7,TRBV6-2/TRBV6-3,ASSYYGESGRRYEQY
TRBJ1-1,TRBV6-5,ASSPGRSTEAF
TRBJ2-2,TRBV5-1,ASSFAGGTGELF
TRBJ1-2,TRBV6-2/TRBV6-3,ASSRDRGQGGYT
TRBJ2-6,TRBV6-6,ASRPGGGAGANVLT
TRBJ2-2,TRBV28,ASSQGQGINAGELF
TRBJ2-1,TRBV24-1,ATGAGSNEQF
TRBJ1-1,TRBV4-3,ASSQRTGLNTEAF
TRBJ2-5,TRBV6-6,ASLGWAGAETQY
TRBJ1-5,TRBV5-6,ASSLALSSNQPQH
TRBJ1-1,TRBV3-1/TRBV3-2,ASSQEQGSVAF
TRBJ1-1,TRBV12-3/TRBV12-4,ASSLATREAF
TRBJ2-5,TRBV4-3,ASSQDRTSGSRTQY
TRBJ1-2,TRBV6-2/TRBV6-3,ASSQRDRGPPNYGYT
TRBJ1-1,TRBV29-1,SVVSGNTEAF
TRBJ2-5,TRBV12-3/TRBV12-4,ASSQTPGETQY
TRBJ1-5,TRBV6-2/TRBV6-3,ASSYPGGWSNQPQH
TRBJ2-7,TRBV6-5,ASSYGTSSYEQY
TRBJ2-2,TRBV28,ASSTSGSNTGELF
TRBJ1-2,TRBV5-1,ASSEPGQGAVGYT
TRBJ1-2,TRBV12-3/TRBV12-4,ASSSGQGALIF
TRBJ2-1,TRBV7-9,ASSTWTGPHEQF
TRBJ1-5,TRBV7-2,ASSFQGAYRPQH
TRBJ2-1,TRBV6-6,ASSLLTPASASYNEQF
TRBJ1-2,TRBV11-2,ASSLGQALYYGYT
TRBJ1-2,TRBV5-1,ASSSTPWTGKKGGYT
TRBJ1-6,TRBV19,ASSRRGDNSPLH
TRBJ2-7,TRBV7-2,ASSLEAGGIYEQY
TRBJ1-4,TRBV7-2,ASSFYQGTNEKLF
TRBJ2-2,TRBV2,ASNRVYDGGELF
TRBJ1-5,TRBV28,ASSAGQGGQPQH
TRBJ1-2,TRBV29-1,RADRGADGYT
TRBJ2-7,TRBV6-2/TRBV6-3,ASSYSPTESIYEQY
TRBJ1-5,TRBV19,ASNPGTGFSSQPQH
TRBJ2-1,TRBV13,ASSDRAGGLGNEQF
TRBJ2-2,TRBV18,ASSREAGRPNTGELF
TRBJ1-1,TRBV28,AILTETNTEAF
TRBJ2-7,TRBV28,ASSLIGTSGDYEQY
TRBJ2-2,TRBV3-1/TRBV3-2,ASSLLTHTSNTGELF
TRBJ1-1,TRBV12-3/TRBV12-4,ASSWGGNTEAF
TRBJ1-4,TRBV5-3,ARSFDIGTPGGNEKLF
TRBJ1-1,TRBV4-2,ASSQDPAGRGTEAF
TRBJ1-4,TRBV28,ASSSFRRTGGKLF
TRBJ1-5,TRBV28,ASSFVGGNQPQH
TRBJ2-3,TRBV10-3,AITQRETDTQY
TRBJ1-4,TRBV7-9,ASSLGQGNEKLF
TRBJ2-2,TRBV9,ASSTTSGNRPGELF
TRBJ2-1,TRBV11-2,ASSSTSASGLSYNEQF
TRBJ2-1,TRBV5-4,ASSPIGDRGDEQF
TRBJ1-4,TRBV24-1,ATSVPSRATNEKLF
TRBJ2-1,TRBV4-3,ASSRTSGWSSYNEQF
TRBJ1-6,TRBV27,ASSPGTGSSYNSPLH
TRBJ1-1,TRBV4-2,ASSRGTGGLNTEAF
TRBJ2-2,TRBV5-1,ASSLGLAGAAGELF